This T cell receptor (beta chain) was profiled in a study of cytomegalovirus exposure and HLA in healthy donors (dated by TCRdb to 2017 to 2019). Notes on the research overall: According to an earlier analysis of several hundred of the donors, roughly 180 million T cells yielded approximately 120 million unique TCR beta sequences and 276 Gb of sequence data. In the later analysis, no new phenotypic data were used to find candidate immune exposures; instead, reliance was placed on TCR beta sequences and their occurrence across donors. The study profiled the T cell repertoires of around 700 subjects by immunosequencing and related them to cytomegalovirus serostatus. Four or five DR-DQ haplotypes were handled as single units for association and clustering, since linkage in the cohort was strong. Donor age, sex, ethnicity and CMV serostatus were compiled alongside the repertoire data. The study was designed to test whether signatures of past pathogen exposure could be identified by cataloging public T cell receptors. The genetic ancestry cluster associated with self-reported Caucasian donors included 81% of the roughly 390 genotyped donors. Besides the first cohort of hundreds of subjects, a separate validation cohort made up of some 110 different subjects was used. Roughly 300 gigabases of sequencing data and 80 million or so unique TCR sequences were included in an early release covering roughly 600 HLA-typed donors. High-throughput TCR immunosequencing, statistical association of individual TCRs with disease status, and machine learning were combined to predict cytomegalovirus infection status. Class I and class II HLA loci were covered by the typing at four-digit resolution. The number of typed donors differed by locus: roughly 620-630 for A, B, C, DRB1 and DQB1; approximately 530 for DQA1; approximately 600 for DPA1; and 450 to 480 for DPB1. Genome-wide SNP genotypes for about 60% of the roughly 670 donors were used in a later genetic analysis, which treated that subset as a discovery cohort. Among around 400 genotyped donors of the cohort, an average of approximately 240,000 unique TCR beta nucleotide sequences was sequenced per donor, of which approximately 19% were non-productive. An earlier analysis of a few hundred of the donors applied high-throughput TCR beta sequencing to assess whether each TCR beta V gene segment acted as functional or pseudogenic. All discovery cohort repertoires had been generated on a single sequencing platform. A later analysis re-analyzed previously published TCR beta repertoires from 600 to 850 donors and added high-resolution HLA genotyping to study TCR occurrence patterns.

Preparation of the library involved the immunoSEQ multiplex PCR assay. The multiplex PCR relied on a mix of 60 forward primers for TCR Vbeta segments and 13 reverse primers for TCR Jbeta segments. The CDR3 region of rearranged TCR beta genes was amplified from genomic DNA with a multiplex PCR assay. Amplified TCR beta libraries were sequenced as 87-base-pair reads on the Illumina HiSeq System. The source study handled its data this way. A later analysis counted 75 million to 100 million unique TCR beta chains across the 550 to 750 repertoires, and around 12 million of these chains were shared by at least two donors. Raw reads were error-corrected and collapsed into unique sequences with a nearest-neighbor algorithm that merged closely related sequences to remove PCR and sequencing errors. V, D and J gene segments were assigned by aligning CDR3 sequences to IMGT reference sequences. For a sequence to be retained, at least a six-nucleotide match to both a V gene segment and a J gene segment was required. Rearrangements were called productive when the CDR3 lacked stop codons and stayed in frame with V and J; all others were non-productive. CDR3 was defined according to IMGT convention as the region running from the second conserved V-encoded cysteine to the conserved J-encoded phenylalanine. The earlier analysis of about 530 of the donors excluded any sequence lacking an unambiguous match to a single V gene segment. In an earlier analysis of several hundred of the donors, a V segment was called functional when productive rearrangements were above 56.7%, and segregating when the standard deviation between donors exceeded 5%. To diagnose cytomegalovirus status from the catalog of TCR beta chain sequences, a statistical classification framework was built. In a later analysis, V and J genes were assigned by comparing TCR nucleotide sequences against IMGT/GENE-DB human TR gene sequences. Using the TCRdist pipeline, a later analysis assigned CDR3 sequences along with most-parsimonious VDJ recombination scenarios. In a later analysis, every TCR beta chain was defined by the combination of its CDR3 amino acid sequence and its V-gene family, and reads without a unique V-gene family were dropped. In a later analysis, 550 to 650 highly shared, low-generation-probability nucleotide sequences were removed to address suspected cross-contamination and a sequencing artifact. For each public chain, a later analysis derived a clonal expansion index from normalized ranks of inferred template counts within each repertoire. In a later analysis, generation probabilities were computed with a VDJ recombination model fitted to out-of-frame rearrangements, and the resulting probabilities were checked against IGoR. Hypergeometric tests were used in a later analysis to score TCR-TCR, TCR-HLA and TCR-CMV co-occurrence, with a repertoire-size bias correction applied to the TCR pairs. A later analysis estimated false discovery rates by permuting HLA or CMV assignments 20 times. A later analysis grouped co-occurring TCRs with DBSCAN, adding TCRdist sequence similarity when clustering within HLA-allele-positive subsets. Co-occurrence clustering excluded repertoires with fewer than 30,000 or more than 120,000 public chains, plus five with anomalous nucleotide sharing. Here the immuneACCESS table is served through TCRdb, limited to in-frame sequences with V and J called. Missing clones are a known gap in these copies; in checked studies unresolved V genes cover under half, and the rest lacks a known reason. That table supplies the V and J calls and clone size; D and trimming were determined from the DNA. A total of 90,000 to 100,000 clones appear in this sample, 81% of them only once. Of the sample, roughly 1.4% is held by the ten largest clones.

Paper-wide results and their limitations: A few of the identified cytomegalovirus-associated TCR beta chains were confirmed in vitro to be specific for cytomegalovirus antigens. Correlated functional status among segregating V segments might reflect linkage disequilibrium, but an unknown experimental factor could not be ruled out. A later analysis associated roughly 17,000 TCR beta sequences with specific HLA alleles at a false discovery rate of 0.05. The authors suggested that the approach could potentially be extended to other disease states and immunological phenotypes. An earlier analysis of approximately 540 of the donors showed that most TCR beta V segments appeared in productive rearrangements either about 87% or about 30% of the time, which broadly matched IMGT annotations. A further reported finding was that TCR beta sequences accurately predicted the HLA-A and HLA-B alleles for most subjects in the first cohort. Sequencing depth was assumed to be roughly uniform across donors in the presence/absence analyses, though that assumption may not hold. When HLA alleles, especially DR and DQ, strongly co-occurred, TCR associations were difficult to assign to individual alleles. Because counts were too low, 15 to 20 rarely observed V segments, including chromosome 9 orphons, were excluded from the earlier analysis of 587 of the donors. Some IMGT-functional V segments, including TRBV6-2 and TRBV6-3, could not be distinguished by the 87-base-pair reads and were therefore excluded. In a later analysis, HLA-associated TCR beta chains were found to be more clonally expanded and to have lower generation probabilities than equally common non-associated chains. The sequencing pipeline was judged likely to have produced a cluster of highly shared sequence variants as a technical artifact. A later analysis found that most CMV-associated TCR beta chains appeared HLA-restricted, with HLA associations seemingly driven largely by CMV exposure. The only immune exposure information available for the cohort was CMV serostatus. While some public TCRs were present in many individuals, most TCR sequences turned up only very rarely across donors. A later analysis reported that several top co-occurrence clusters appeared linked to parvovirus B19, influenza, CMV and Epstein-Barr virus. This cohort had only TCR beta chains sequenced, and the lack of alpha or paired-chain data limited which features could be detected. In a later genetic analysis, fewer N-insertions in productive TCRs were reported among donors in an Asian-associated ancestry cluster than the roughly 640-donor mean. In the study, 150 to 200 TCR beta chains were listed as associated with cytomegalovirus. In a later analysis, TCR association rates were found to vary across HLA loci, with the most associated TCRs seen for DRB1 alleles and the fewest for HLA-C alleles. Cytomegalovirus status was reported to be diagnosed by the classifier with high specificity and sensitivity in both the original and validation cohorts. In a later genetic analysis, a missense DCLRE1C variant was associated with V-gene and J-gene trimming of TCR beta chains, and the association was replicated in an independent cohort. Because HLA typing was missing for some donors at each locus, association tests included only the typed subset.

Trimming at the junction amounts to 2 bases on V and 11 bases on J, and the germline ends lie 19 bases apart. Taken from cysteine to phenylalanine, the CDR3 has 15 residues. Only the CDR3 DNA stays, 45 bases, in frame from base 1. CDR1 MNHEY and CDR2 SVGAGI were looked up in the germline V gene. In total, 630 or so healthy bone marrow donors made up the cohort. All cohort members were sampled while nominally healthy, although unrecorded immune exposures were likely present. The donor was CMV seronegative and belonged to the group of under 400 seronegative cohort members. Each donor provided a peripheral blood sample, and peripheral blood mononuclear cells were used for TCR beta sequencing. Genomic DNA was extracted from the blood cell samples with the Qiagen DNeasy Blood Extraction Kit. This clone has more than one count but fewer than ten. It has no known antigen specificity. Base qualities are not provided; no much larger clone lies one nucleotide away.

Sequences were obtained from PBMCs. This receptor chain uses TRBV6-5 and TRBJ2-1, with no confidently assigned D gene. This sequence was found in a man aged 35 to 55 in good health and CMV-seronegative. The CDR3 protein is CASSYIWAPVPQQFF. DNA sequence: TGTGCCAGCAGTTACATATGGGCCCCTGTACCGCAGCAGTTCTTC.